Shown below are 20 T cell receptor beta chains from a single sample sequenced in a study of T cells in narcolepsy (dated by TCRdb to between 2018 and 2020). Library construction relied on the immunoSEQ multiplex PCR assay. What TCRdb holds here is the immuneACCESS table cut down to in-frame rearrangements. Part of the clones is not present; checked against another copy, under half of the missing clones reflect an unresolved V gene, and the others are unexplained. Counted in this sample were tens of thousands of clones; 70% to 90% of them appeared once. The top ten clones comprise 1.3% of the sample. Sequencing was performed on CD45RA- memory CD4+ T cells from PBMCs. The label giving this sample's cell subset or site can be read as: memory T cells sorted ex vivo from peripheral blood. The receptors were sampled from a human donor with narcolepsy.

This rearrangement joins TRBV28 to TRBJ2-5, with TRBD1 matching 9 bases. V trimming: 2 bases; J trimming: 5 bases; junction bases outside the gene matches: 3. This CDR3 is built from 14 residues. Germline lookup yields CDR1 MDHEN and CDR2 SYDVKM. The CDR3 DNA reads as TGTGCCAGCAGTTTAGGGACAGGGTGGGAGACCCAGTACTTC. This sequence encodes CASSLGTGWETQYF.

The V call is TRBV4-3, the J call TRBJ2-6, with D tentatively TRBD2 (6 bases). The CDR3 spans 16 residues. Trimming pared 0 bases from V and 4 bases from J, leaving 10 bases between. CDR1 and CDR2 from the germline V gene are LGHNA and YSLEER. CDR3: CASSQDPSAGANVLTF. Here the CDR3 DNA reads TGCGCCAGCAGCCAAGATCCTAGCGCCGGGGCCAACGTCCTGACTTTC.

This sequence joins TRBV5-4 and TRBJ2-1; perhaps TRBD1 as D (6 bases). The CDR3 extends over 15 amino acids. CDR1 and CDR2 from the germline V gene are SGHNT and YYREEE (reference sequence). Deletions cut 6 bases from V and 10 bases from J, with 23 bases between. CDR3 loop: CASTLAGGSRSEQFF. CDR3 coding DNA: TGTGCCAGCACCCTTGCTGGGGGCTCCAGGTCGGAGCAGTTCTTC. Combining the CDR3 with reference TRBV5-4 and TRBJ2-1 gives the whole variable domain ETGVTQSPTHLIKTRGQQVTLRCSSQSGHNTVSWYQQALGQGPQFIFQYYREEENGRGNFPPRFSGLQFPNYSSELNVNALELDDSALYLCASTLAGGSRSEQFFGPGTRLTVL.

The CDR3: CASSQVCRGVAKNIQYF. CDR3 DNA: TGCGCCAGCAGTCAAGTCTGCAGGGGGGTAGCCAAAAACATTCAGTACTTC. The gene calls are TRBV23-1 and TRBJ2-4; the D gene is possibly TRBD1 (7 bases). TRBV23-1 is assigned to the ORF class and has an uncertain function. This CDR3 region has 17 residues. V lost 2 bases and J 0 bases, leaving 14 bases between the germline ends.

This clone has only one observation. V usage is TRBV11-2 and J usage is TRBJ1-5; the D is unclear. V was pared by 5 bases and J by 0 bases, with 14 bases between. Germline loops: CDR1 SGHAT, CDR2 FQNNGV. The CDR3 sequence is 16 residues long. The CDR3 DNA reads as TGTGCCAGCAGCCTAGGGAGACAAGTTAGCAATCAGCCCCAGCATTTT. Translated, it gives CASSLGRQVSNQPQHF. Looking up the rest from reference TRBV11-2 and TRBJ1-5 gives the full variable domain: EAGVAQSPRYKIIEKRQSVAFWCNPISGHATLYWYQQILGQGPKLLIQFQNNGVVDDSQLPKDRFSAERLKGVDSTLKIQPAKLEDSAVYLCASSLGRQVSNQPQHFGDGTRLSIL.

A few counts support this clone. The chain's CDR3 is CASSRQGSGNTIYF. CDR3 nucleotides: TGTGCCAGCAGCCGACAGGGCTCTGGAAACACCATATATTTT. The rearrangement joins TRBV7-9 to TRBJ1-3, with TRBD1 matching over 7 bases. The CDR3 totals 14 residues. Germline CDR1 SEHNR, CDR2 FQNEAQ (reference sequence). V shed 5 bases, J shed 0 bases, and the junction held 1 base outside the gene matches.

The chain carries TRBV7-3 and TRBJ2-3, with D possibly matching TRBD2 (5 bases). In germline, CDR1 is SGHTA, CDR2 FQGTGA. The ends were cut back, 5 bases at V and 5 bases at J, with 20 bases in the middle. This CDR3 comprises 16 residues. CDR3 DNA: TGTGCCAGCAGCGCTAGGGCAGGAGCGGCGAAAGATACGCAGTATTTT. It specifies CASSARAGAAKDTQYF. The full variable domain, rest sourced from reference TRBV7-3 and TRBJ2-3, is GAGVSQTPSNKVTEKGKYVELRCDPISGHTALYWYRQSLGQGPEFLIYFQGTGAADDSGLPNDRFFAVRPEGSVSTLKIQRTERGDSAVYLCASSARAGAAKDTQYFGPGTRLTVL.

This clone was seen only once. The chain has TRBV7-4 and TRBJ2-3, with 8 bases aligning to TRBD2. The CDR3 runs 15 residues. CDR1 is SGHVT and CDR2 is SQSDAQ in the germline V gene. V lost 3 bases and J lost 5; bases outside the gene matches: 7. The CDR3 protein is CASSLAAGDIDTQYF. DNA for the CDR3: TGTGCCAGCAGCTTGGCAGCGGGAGATATAGATACGCAGTATTTT. Supplemented by reference TRBV7-4 and TRBJ2-3, the full variable domain reads GAGVSQSPRYKVAKRGRDVALRCDSISGHVTLYWYRQTLGQGSEVLTYSQSDAQRDKSGRPSGRFSAERPERSVSTLKIQRTEQGDSAVYLCASSLAAGDIDTQYFGPGTRLTVL.

V usage is TRBV10-3 and J usage is TRBJ2-7, with 8 nucleotides matching TRBD2. The V and J ends lost 8 bases and 7 bases, in that order; junction bases with no gene match: 22. Germline V gene data show CDR1 as ENHRY and CDR2 as SYGVKD. This CDR3 is 17 amino acids long. CDR3 DNA: TGTGCCATCGGTCAAACTAGCGGAGATGGGTGGGGCTATGAGCAGTACTTC. Translated, it gives CAIGQTSGDGWGYEQYF.

The V gene is TRBV6-5, the J gene TRBJ2-1; TRBD1 matches 8 bases. J was trimmed by 5 bases and V by 5 bases; bases with no gene match: 5. This CDR3 is built from 14 residues. Germline V gives CDR1 MNHEY, CDR2 SVGAGI. CDR3 sequence (DNA): TGTGCCAGCAGTGGACAGGGCGGAGACAATGAGCAGTTCTTC. This translates into CASSGQGGDNEQFF.

This sequence joins TRBV6-6 and TRBJ2-7; D perhaps matches TRBD2 (5 bases). Germline CDR1 MNHNY, CDR2 SVGAGI (reference sequence). The V end was cut by 0 bases, the J end by 5 bases, with 8 bases between. The CDR3 consists of 13 residues. The DNA for the CDR3 is TGTGCCAGCAGTTACTCCACCGGGAACGAGCAGTACTTC. It yields the protein CASSYSTGNEQYF.

This clone was observed a handful of times. The chain has TRBV7-9 and TRBJ2-6; 8 positions match TRBD2. V lost 4 bases to trimming and J lost 0 bases; unmatched junction nucleotides: 8. There are 18 residues in the CDR3. Germline lookup yields CDR1 SEHNR and CDR2 FQNEAQ (reference sequence). CDR3 in amino acids: CASSWVRSGNSGANVLTF. The DNA for the CDR3 is TGTGCCAGCAGCTGGGTTCGTAGCGGGAACTCTGGGGCCAACGTCCTGACTTTC.

This sequence joins TRBV10-3 and TRBJ2-7, with D unclear. The V end was cut by 2 bases, the J end by 2 bases, with 4 bases between. Germline loops: CDR1 ENHRY, CDR2 SYGVKD. This CDR3 has 12 residues. CDR3 sequence: CAISEQAYEQYF. The CDR3 nucleotides are TGTGCCATCAGTGAGCAGGCCTACGAGCAGTACTTC.

The chain recombines TRBV5-1 with TRBJ1-4, with 9 bases fitting TRBD1. J was trimmed by 8 bases and V by 2 bases; bases with no gene match: 7. The CDR3 runs to 15 residues. In germline, CDR1 is SGHRS, CDR2 YFSETQ. In DNA, the CDR3 is TGCGCCAGCAGCTTTTTCGGGACAGGGAACGAAAAACTGTTTTTT. Its protein product is CASSFFGTGNEKLFF.

This clone was detected only once. J is TRBJ2-1 and V is TRBV21-1; TRBD2 reflects the table's D call only, with no check against the DNA. TRBV21-1 is noted as a pseudogene. This CDR3 spans 17 amino acids. The CDR3 coding sequence is TGTGCCAGCAGCAACCCCTCCGGGACTAGAGGCTACAATGAGCAGTTCTTC. Translation: CASSNPSGTRGYNEQFF.

In its sample, this clone was seen once. The chain uses TRBV6-6 and TRBJ2-7; D unclear. Germline V CDR1 and CDR2: MNHNY, SVGAGI (reference sequence). The CDR3 has 13 amino acids. V lost 3 bases, J lost 4 bases, and 10 bases lay in between. DNA for the CDR3: TGTGCCAGCAGTTATTTGGAGAGGTACGAGCAGTACTTC. Its protein product is CASSYLERYEQYF.

In its sample, this clone was seen a few times. Within the sample, other DNA sequences also encode this same CDR3. The chain employs TRBV4-3 and TRBJ2-1; the D call may be TRBD1 or TRBD2 (5 bases each). This CDR3 has 15 residues. The germline V and J ends were trimmed by 2 bases and 0 bases, with 8 bases remaining between them. Germline V gene lookup returns CDR1 LGHNA and CDR2 YSLEER. The CDR3 DNA reads as TGCGCCAGCAGCCAATCAGGGAGCTCCTACAATGAGCAGTTCTTC. Its protein is CASSQSGSSYNEQFF.

V is TRBV9 and J is TRBJ2-2, with D perhaps being TRBD1 or TRBD2 (5 bases each). Germline CDR1 SGDLS, CDR2 YYNGEE. Trimming cost V 0 bases and J 4 bases, with 10 bases left between them. The CDR3 covers 15 residues. Here the CDR3 reads CASSVGPGTTGELFF. For the CDR3, the DNA is TGTGCCAGCAGCGTAGGTCCGGGGACCACCGGGGAGCTGTTTTTT.

The J gene is TRBJ2-7, the V gene TRBV7-8; either TRBD1 or TRBD2 may supply D (6 bases each). The CDR3 runs to 15 residues. Germline V gives CDR1 SGHVS, CDR2 FQNEAQ. The V gene lost 5 bases and the J gene lost 3 bases, with 17 bases spanning the gap. The CDR3 spells CASSDWGASNYEQYF. For the CDR3, the DNA is TGTGCCAGCAGCGATTGGGGGGCATCAAACTACGAGCAGTACTTC.

The rearrangement joins TRBV6-6 to TRBJ2-2; perhaps TRBD1 as D (6 bases). The V gene's germline CDR1 is MNHNY and CDR2 SVGAGI (reference sequence). The CDR3 has 15 residues. The germline V and J ends were trimmed by 10 bases and 1 base, with 16 bases remaining between them. CDR3 sequence reads: CATVKQGENTGELFF. DNA of the CDR3: TGTGCCACAGTGAAACAGGGCGAGAACACCGGGGAGCTGTTTTTT.